Reported below is one T cell receptor (beta chain). This sample is drawn from a study of control samples from healthy donors and cancer patients. TCRdb's copy holds only in-frame clones and misses some; the assay was immunoSEQ multiplex PCR. The sample comprises some 150,000 clones, 91% of which are singletons, and 5.5% to 9% rests with the top ten. Unmatched junction bases numbered 2, after V lost 1 base and J lost 5 bases. Germline CDR1 is SGHDT and CDR2 is YYEEEE. The CDR3 is 13 amino acids. The V call is TRBV5-6, the J call TRBJ2-7, with TRBD1 matching 8 bases. Sequences were obtained from blood. The TCR originated in a man between 18 and 35 years old in good health. CDR3 nucleotide sequence: TGTGCCAGCAGCTTGTGGACAGGGCACGAGCAGTACTTC. It specifies CASSLWTGHEQYF. The variable domain in full, completed from reference TRBV5-6 and TRBJ2-7, reads DAGVTQSPTHLIKTRGQQVTLRCSPKSGHDTVSWYQQALGQGPQFIFQYYEEEERQRGNFPDRFSGHQFPNYSSELNVNALLLGDSALYLCASSLWTGHEQYFGPGTRLTVT.